The entry that follows covers one TCR beta chain sequence. Its antigen is not known. The sample is drawn from a study of human thymus T cells. The study, taken as a whole, reports: Across thymic and blood repertoires, the usage of V and J genes appeared to be biased. Reports from related research described highly overlapping thymic repertoires among unrelated individuals.

TCRdb's table, derived via immunoSEQ multiplex PCR, lists solely in-frame clones and lacks some. The sample holds fewer than 85,000 clones, roughly 94% seen once. Corrective cardiac operations yielded the resected thymus tissue. Congenital heart defects were the reason for the corrective surgery that the donors, healthy Finnish infants, were having. The V gene's germline CDR1 is MNHNY and CDR2 SVGAGI (reference sequence). This CDR3 is 15 amino acids long. V was pared by 5 bases and J by 2 bases, with 6 bases of the junction left unmatched. This sequence joins TRBV6-6 and TRBJ2-7, with 10 bases fitting TRBD2. Sequenced material: thymus tissue. The TCR originated in a girl under three years old with a congenital heart defect but otherwise immunologically healthy. Here the CDR3 DNA reads TGTGCCAGCAGTGCCAGCGGGAGGGAAACCTACGAGCAGTACTTC. Translating it yields CASSASGRETYEQYF.